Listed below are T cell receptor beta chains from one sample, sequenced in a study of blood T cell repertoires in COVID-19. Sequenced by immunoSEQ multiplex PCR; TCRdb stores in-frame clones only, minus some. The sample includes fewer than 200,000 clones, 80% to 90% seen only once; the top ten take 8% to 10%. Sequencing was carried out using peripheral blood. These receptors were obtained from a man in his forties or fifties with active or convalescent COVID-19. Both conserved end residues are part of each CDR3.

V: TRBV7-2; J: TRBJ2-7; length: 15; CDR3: CASSLAGGNLYEQYF
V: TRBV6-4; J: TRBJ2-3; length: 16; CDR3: CASSEGTGGYTDTQYF
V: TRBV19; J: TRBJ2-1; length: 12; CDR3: CASISGGNEQFF
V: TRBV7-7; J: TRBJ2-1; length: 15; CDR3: CASSVTSGSYNEQFF
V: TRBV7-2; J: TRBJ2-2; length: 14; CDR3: CASSLVANTGELFF
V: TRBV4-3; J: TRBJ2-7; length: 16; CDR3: CASSPGRTSGAYEQYF
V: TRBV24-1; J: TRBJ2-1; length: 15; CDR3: CATSDFKDRGDEQFF
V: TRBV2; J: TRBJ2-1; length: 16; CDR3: CASSEVETGTYNEQFF
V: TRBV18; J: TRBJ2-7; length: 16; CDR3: CASSPFVGQATYEQYF
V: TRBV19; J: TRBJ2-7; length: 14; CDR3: CASSPSLTSYEQYF
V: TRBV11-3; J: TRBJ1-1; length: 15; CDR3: CASSPGQTMNTEAFF
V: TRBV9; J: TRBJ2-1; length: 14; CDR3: CASSVSSGGVEQFF
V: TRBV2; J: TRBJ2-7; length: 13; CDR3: CASFRDRDYEQYF
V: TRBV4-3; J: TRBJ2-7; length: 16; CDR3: CASSQGRWDNSYEQYF
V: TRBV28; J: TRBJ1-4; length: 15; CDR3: CASSALLSTNEKLFF
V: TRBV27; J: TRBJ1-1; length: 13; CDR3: CASRGQGARGAFF
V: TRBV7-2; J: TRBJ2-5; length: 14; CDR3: CASSLKAGGQTQYF